This TCR beta chain was sequenced in a study of blood T cell repertoires in COVID-19. V dropped 5 bases and J dropped 8; count of bases not matched to a gene: 6. The CDR3 consists of 13 residues. Germline CDR1 is MDHEN and CDR2 is SYDVKM. Method: immunoSEQ multiplex PCR; TCRdb's copy keeps in-frame clones and lacks some. The sample records about 350,000 clones, around nine tenths being singletons. The TCR comes from a woman aged 25 to 45 who had been exposed to COVID-19. The sequenced material came from PBMCs or T cells enriched from blood (not recorded which). The chain recombines TRBV28 with TRBJ1-3, with TRBD1 matching 7 bases. CDR3 sequence reads: CASSPQGKDTIYF. DNA of the CDR3: TGTGCCAGCAGTCCACAGGGGAAGGACACCATATATTTT. The full variable domain, rest sourced from reference TRBV28 and TRBJ1-3, is DVKVTQSSRYLVKRTGEKVFLECVQDMDHENMFWYRQDPGLGLRLIYFSYDVKMKEKGDIPEGYSVSREKKERFSLILESASTNQTSMYLCASSPQGKDTIYFGEGSWLTVV.